This record concerns one T cell receptor beta chain sequence. Its antigen is unidentified. These data originate in a study of T cell repertoires in cytomegalovirus infection. TCRdb re-derived calls from the reads in MiXCR, one entry per CDR3 protein. The sample yields approximately 1,000,000 distinct CDR3 sequences, roughly 30% seen once. The sequencing here drew on cultured CD8+ T cells from PBMCs, taken from culture after CMV antigen stimulation. This TCR was recovered from a human donor in good health (CMV status not recorded). Some clones in this sample may be carry-over from other donors' samples.

The CDR3 region is CSARSRQGFNEAFF. In DNA form, the CDR3 reads TGCAGTGCTAGATCCCGACAGGGATTTAATGAAGCTTTCTTT. The chain recombines TRBV20-1 with TRBJ1-1; 7 bases align to TRBD1. The CDR3 totals 14 residues. Germline CDR1 is DFQATT and CDR2 is SNEGSKA (reference sequence). V shed 2 bases, J shed 7 bases, and the junction held 10 bases outside the gene matches.